The rows below give T cell receptor beta chains drawn from one sample of a study of blood T cell repertoires in COVID-19. Data came from immunoSEQ multiplex PCR; TCRdb stores just in-frame clones and leaves some out. The sample lists about 260,000 clones, about 88% occurring once. The sample comprised PBMCs or T cells enriched from blood (not recorded which). These receptors originate from a man aged 25-40 years with acute COVID-19. Each CDR3 is given with its conserved first and last residue. The D gene is left open where the match is weak. Not all rows give a size; the values are once, few, many and, for expanded clones, a class.

abundance: NA
v_gene: TRBV28
d_gene: NA
j_gene: TRBJ1-6
CDR3aa: CASSVTDSPLHF
CDR3nt: TGTGCCAGCAGTGTTACGGATTCACCCCTCCACTTT

abundance: NA
v_gene: TRBV18
d_gene: NA
j_gene: TRBJ2-2
CDR3aa: CATHTTGAGELFF
CDR3nt: TGTGCCACCCACACTACGGGGGCCGGGGAGCTGTTTTTT

abundance: NA
v_gene: TRBV5-1
d_gene: NA
j_gene: TRBJ1-3
CDR3aa: CASSLEGDVLGNTIYF
CDR3nt: TGTGCCAGCAGCTTGGAAGGAGACGTGCTTGGAAACACCATATATTTT

abundance: NA
v_gene: TRBV5-6
d_gene: NA
j_gene: TRBJ1-2
CDR3aa: CASSFGRTGGYTF
CDR3nt: TGTGCCAGCAGCTTCGGACGGACGGGGGGCTACACCTTC

abundance: NA
v_gene: TRBV11-2
d_gene: NA
j_gene: TRBJ1-1
CDR3aa: CASSKQGNTEAFF
CDR3nt: TGTGCCAGCAGCAAACAGGGGAACACTGAAGCTTTCTTT

abundance: few
v_gene: TRBV5-8
d_gene: TRBD2
j_gene: TRBJ2-1
CDR3aa: CASPGLMTSGTYNEQFF
CDR3nt: TGTGCCAGCCCGGGACTCATGACTAGCGGGACCTACAATGAGCAGTTCTTC

abundance: NA
v_gene: TRBV7-2
d_gene: NA
j_gene: TRBJ1-5
CDR3aa: CASSLMGAVQPQHF
CDR3nt: TGTGCCAGCAGCCTGATGGGGGCAGTTCAGCCCCAGCATTTT

abundance: NA
v_gene: TRBV11-3
d_gene: TRBD1
j_gene: TRBJ2-2
CDR3aa: CASSNQGQTTGELFF
CDR3nt: TGTGCCAGCAGCAACCAGGGACAGACCACCGGGGAGCTGTTTTTT

abundance: NA
v_gene: TRBV6-1
d_gene: TRBD1
j_gene: TRBJ2-2
CDR3aa: CASSELALSGQANTGELFF
CDR3nt: TGTGCCAGCAGTGAATTAGCGTTATCGGGACAGGCGAACACCGGGGAGCTGTTTTTT

abundance: NA
v_gene: TRBV19
d_gene: TRBD1
j_gene: TRBJ1-2
CDR3aa: CASSSRTGEGYTF
CDR3nt: TGTGCCAGTAGCTCTCGGACAGGGGAGGGCTACACCTTC

abundance: NA
v_gene: TRBV9
d_gene: NA
j_gene: TRBJ1-5
CDR3aa: CASSVGTADNQPQHF
CDR3nt: TGTGCCAGCAGCGTAGGGACAGCCGACAATCAGCCCCAGCATTTT

abundance: NA
v_gene: TRBV9
d_gene: NA
j_gene: TRBJ1-1
CDR3aa: CASSARGNTEAFF
CDR3nt: TGTGCCAGCAGTGCCCGCGGTAACACTGAAGCTTTCTTT

abundance: NA
v_gene: TRBV9
d_gene: TRBD1
j_gene: TRBJ1-1
CDR3aa: CASSVEAGGAPMNTEAFF
CDR3nt: TGTGCCAGCAGCGTAGAAGCAGGGGGCGCCCCCATGAACACTGAAGCTTTCTTT

abundance: NA
v_gene: TRBV6-2/TRBV6-3
d_gene: NA
j_gene: TRBJ1-5
CDR3aa: CASSTLDSQTSNQPQHF
CDR3nt: TGTGCCAGCAGTACCCTGGACAGCCAGACTAGCAATCAGCCCCAGCATTTT

abundance: once
v_gene: TRBV13
d_gene: NA
j_gene: TRBJ1-2
CDR3aa: CASSLGLVGDLTNYGYTF
CDR3nt: TGTGCCAGCAGCTTAGGCCTTGTGGGAGACCTCACTAACTATGGCTACACCTTC

abundance: NA
v_gene: TRBV5-1
d_gene: NA
j_gene: TRBJ2-5
CDR3aa: CASRPRETQYF
CDR3nt: TGTGCCAGCAGACCGCGGGAGACCCAGTACTTC

abundance: NA
v_gene: TRBV7-2
d_gene: NA
j_gene: TRBJ2-3
CDR3aa: CASSLTGVGTDTQYF
CDR3nt: TGTGCCAGCAGCTTAACGGGAGTTGGCACAGATACGCAGTATTTT

abundance: NA
v_gene: TRBV19
d_gene: TRBD1
j_gene: TRBJ2-1
CDR3aa: CASKLGTGVAEQFF
CDR3nt: TGTGCCAGCAAGCTGGGGACAGGGGTTGCTGAGCAGTTCTTC

abundance: NA
v_gene: TRBV20-1
d_gene: NA
j_gene: TRBJ1-1
CDR3aa: CSVQHHTEAFF
CDR3nt: TGCAGTGTTCAACACCACACTGAAGCTTTCTTT

abundance: few
v_gene: TRBV6-5
d_gene: NA
j_gene: TRBJ2-3
CDR3aa: CASKMVLGTDTQYF
CDR3nt: TGTGCCAGCAAGATGGTGCTAGGCACAGATACGCAGTATTTT

abundance: NA
v_gene: TRBV2
d_gene: NA
j_gene: TRBJ1-2
CDR3aa: CASCPNRVEGYTF
CDR3nt: TGTGCCAGCTGTCCGAACAGGGTGGAGGGCTACACCTTC

abundance: NA
v_gene: TRBV5-4
d_gene: TRBD1
j_gene: TRBJ2-2
CDR3aa: CASMRQGSNTGELFF
CDR3nt: TGTGCCAGCATGCGACAGGGGTCAAACACCGGGGAGCTGTTTTTT

abundance: NA
v_gene: TRBV27
d_gene: NA
j_gene: TRBJ1-1
CDR3aa: CASSSLYSNTEAFF
CDR3nt: TGTGCCAGCAGTTCCCTGTACAGTAACACTGAAGCTTTCTTT

abundance: NA
v_gene: TRBV30
d_gene: NA
j_gene: TRBJ2-3
CDR3aa: CAWSSSSTQYF
CDR3nt: TGTGCCTGGAGTTCTAGCTCCACGCAGTATTTT

abundance: once
v_gene: TRBV28
d_gene: TRBD2
j_gene: TRBJ2-2
CDR3aa: CASSLGTSHTGELFF
CDR3nt: TGTGCCAGCAGTTTAGGGACTAGCCATACCGGGGAGCTGTTTTTT

abundance: NA
v_gene: TRBV6-5
d_gene: TRBD1
j_gene: TRBJ1-1
CDR3aa: CASRGVGTGNTEAFF
CDR3nt: TGTGCCAGCAGAGGGGTAGGGACAGGGAACACTGAAGCTTTCTTT

abundance: NA
v_gene: TRBV24-1
d_gene: TRBD2
j_gene: TRBJ2-1
CDR3aa: CATSDFSTSGSNEQFF
CDR3nt: TGTGCCACCAGTGATTTCTCGACTAGCGGGAGCAATGAGCAGTTCTTC

abundance: NA
v_gene: TRBV7-2
d_gene: NA
j_gene: TRBJ1-2
CDR3aa: CASSQRRGYTF
CDR3nt: TGTGCCAGCAGCCAAAGGAGGGGCTACACCTTC

abundance: NA
v_gene: TRBV30
d_gene: TRBD1
j_gene: TRBJ1-1
CDR3aa: CAWTPLGDRDPMNTEAFF
CDR3nt: TGTGCCTGGACTCCTCTGGGGGACAGAGACCCCATGAACACTGAAGCTTTCTTT

abundance: NA
v_gene: TRBV6-1
d_gene: NA
j_gene: TRBJ1-3
CDR3aa: CASSEEEGAGNTIYF
CDR3nt: TGTGCCAGCAGTGAAGAAGAGGGGGCTGGAAACACCATATATTTT

abundance: few
v_gene: TRBV6-5
d_gene: NA
j_gene: TRBJ1-1
CDR3aa: CASRTYTEAFF
CDR3nt: TGTGCCAGCAGAACTTACACTGAAGCTTTCTTT

abundance: few
v_gene: TRBV3-1/TRBV3-2
d_gene: NA
j_gene: TRBJ1-1
CDR3aa: CASSQAPSGTEAFF
CDR3nt: TGTGCCAGCAGCCAAGCACCTTCCGGGACTGAAGCTTTCTTT

abundance: NA
v_gene: TRBV5-4
d_gene: NA
j_gene: TRBJ1-2
CDR3aa: CASSPQGRSHYGYTF
CDR3nt: TGTGCCAGCAGCCCACAGGGTAGGAGTCACTATGGCTACACCTTC

abundance: NA
v_gene: TRBV3-1/TRBV3-2
d_gene: TRBD1
j_gene: TRBJ2-2
CDR3aa: CASSPSGQGSSGELFF
CDR3nt: TGTGCCAGCAGCCCCTCCGGACAGGGTTCGAGCGGGGAGCTGTTTTTT

abundance: NA
v_gene: TRBV5-1
d_gene: NA
j_gene: TRBJ1-5
CDR3aa: CASSLEGLGGNQPQHF
CDR3nt: TGCGCCAGCAGCCTTGAGGGACTCGGGGGCAATCAGCCCCAGCATTTT

abundance: NA
v_gene: TRBV2
d_gene: NA
j_gene: TRBJ2-3
CDR3aa: CASRRVRTDTQYF
CDR3nt: TGTGCCAGCAGGAGGGTCCGAACAGATACGCAGTATTTT

abundance: NA
v_gene: TRBV6-4
d_gene: TRBD1
j_gene: TRBJ2-5
CDR3aa: CASSDSPGQGRETQYF
CDR3nt: TGTGCCAGCAGTGACTCCCCGGGACAGGGGAGAGAGACCCAGTACTTC

abundance: NA
v_gene: TRBV11-3
d_gene: TRBD2
j_gene: TRBJ2-5
CDR3aa: CASSPGLAGEETQYF
CDR3nt: TGTGCCAGCAGCCCAGGACTAGCGGGAGAAGAGACCCAGTACTTC

abundance: few
v_gene: TRBV12-1
d_gene: NA
j_gene: TRBJ2-5
CDR3aa: CASSSPSQGQETQYF
CDR3nt: TGTGCCAGCAGCTCCCCAAGTCAGGGCCAAGAGACCCAGTACTTC

abundance: NA
v_gene: TRBV28
d_gene: NA
j_gene: TRBJ1-2
CDR3aa: CASSSGVYGYTF
CDR3nt: TGTGCCAGCAGTTCGGGGGTGTATGGCTACACCTTC

abundance: NA
v_gene: TRBV30
d_gene: TRBD2
j_gene: TRBJ2-3
CDR3aa: CAWSRSGGWDTQYF
CDR3nt: TGTGCCTGGAGTAGGTCGGGAGGGTGGGATACGCAGTATTTT

abundance: NA
v_gene: TRBV5-1
d_gene: NA
j_gene: TRBJ2-3
CDR3aa: CASSLDRAADTQYF
CDR3nt: TGCGCCAGCAGCTTGGACAGGGCAGCAGATACGCAGTATTTT

abundance: NA
v_gene: TRBV27
d_gene: NA
j_gene: TRBJ2-5
CDR3aa: CASSLSSYETQYF
CDR3nt: TGTGCCAGCAGTTTATCGTCCTATGAGACCCAGTACTTC

abundance: NA
v_gene: TRBV18
d_gene: NA
j_gene: TRBJ2-6
CDR3aa: CASSPTNSGANVLTF
CDR3nt: TGTGCCAGCTCACCGACTAACTCTGGGGCCAACGTCCTGACTTTC

abundance: NA
v_gene: TRBV6-4
d_gene: TRBD1
j_gene: TRBJ1-1
CDR3aa: CASSRQGILDTEAFF
CDR3nt: TGTGCCAGCAGTCGACAGGGTATCCTGGACACTGAAGCTTTCTTT

abundance: NA
v_gene: TRBV7-8
d_gene: NA
j_gene: TRBJ1-2
CDR3aa: CASSPREGGYGYTF
CDR3nt: TGTGCCAGCAGCCCCCGGGAAGGAGGCTATGGCTACACCTTC

abundance: NA
v_gene: TRBV6-5
d_gene: NA
j_gene: TRBJ2-1
CDR3aa: CASMAVSYNEQFF
CDR3nt: TGTGCCAGCATGGCGGTCTCCTACAATGAGCAGTTCTTC

abundance: few
v_gene: TRBV15
d_gene: NA
j_gene: TRBJ2-3
CDR3aa: CATSRDHAMGSGAGTQYF
CDR3nt: TGTGCCACCAGCAGAGATCACGCGATGGGTAGTGGGGCAGGGACGCAGTATTTT

abundance: NA
v_gene: TRBV4-2
d_gene: NA
j_gene: TRBJ1-6
CDR3aa: CASSQGGTTYNSPLHF
CDR3nt: TGTGCCAGCAGCCAAGGAGGGACAACCTATAATTCACCCCTCCACTTT

abundance: NA
v_gene: TRBV24-1
d_gene: NA
j_gene: TRBJ2-3
CDR3aa: CATSERGEGVGTQYF
CDR3nt: TGTGCCACCAGCGAGAGAGGGGAGGGGGTCGGTACGCAGTATTTT

abundance: NA
v_gene: TRBV4-3
d_gene: NA
j_gene: TRBJ1-2
CDR3aa: CASSPSSAGANYGYTF
CDR3nt: TGCGCCAGCAGCCCCTCTTCTGCAGGTGCTAACTATGGCTACACCTTC

abundance: NA
v_gene: TRBV6-4
d_gene: NA
j_gene: TRBJ2-2
CDR3aa: CASSRQGEANTGELFF
CDR3nt: TGTGCCAGCAGCAGGCAGGGGGAGGCGAACACCGGGGAGCTGTTTTTT

abundance: NA
v_gene: TRBV30
d_gene: NA
j_gene: TRBJ2-3
CDR3aa: CAWSVLDTQYF
CDR3nt: TGTGCCTGGAGTGTACTAGATACGCAGTATTTT

abundance: NA
v_gene: TRBV27
d_gene: NA
j_gene: TRBJ1-6
CDR3aa: CASSNTGHNSPLHF
CDR3nt: TGTGCCAGCAGTAACACAGGGCATAATTCACCCCTCCACTTT

abundance: NA
v_gene: TRBV28
d_gene: NA
j_gene: TRBJ1-5
CDR3aa: CASSFRGQGSQPQHF
CDR3nt: TGTGCCAGCAGTTTTCGGGGTCAGGGGAGTCAGCCCCAGCATTTT